Listed below are T cell receptor beta chains from one sample, sequenced in a study of blood T cell repertoires in COVID-19. Some clones are missing from TCRdb's copy, which holds only in-frame ones; the method was immunoSEQ multiplex PCR. This table holds over 150,000 clones, 83% found once. The specimen was peripheral blood. These receptors originate from an elderly woman with acute or convalescent COVID-19. Both conserved end residues are part of each CDR3. D genes are given only for firm matches. Clone size is not always given. Where it is, it says once, few, many or a class for expanded clones.

v_call	clone_size	j_call	d_call	cdr3_nt	cdr3_aa
TRBV3-1/TRBV3-2	once	TRBJ2-1	TRBD2	TGTGCCAGCAGCCAAGAGGCACTAGCGGGGGGGAAGGGTGAGCAGTTCTTC	CASSQEALAGGKGEQFF
TRBV5-1	.	TRBJ1-6	TRBD1	TGCGCCAGCAGCCCCAACCCACAGGGGGCCAATTCACCCCTCCACTTT	CASSPNPQGANSPLHF
TRBV7-2	.	TRBJ2-3	.	TGTGCCAGCAGCTTAGATCCCGGTCCCACAGATACGCAGTATTTT	CASSLDPGPTDTQYF
TRBV10-1	.	TRBJ2-2	.	TGCGCCAGCAGTGAGTCGGGGCGATACGGGGAGCTGTTTTTT	CASSESGRYGELFF
TRBV10-3	.	TRBJ2-1	TRBD2	TGTGCCATCAGCGTGACGGGGGGGAGACTAGCGGGGTTCAGTGAGCAGTTCTTC	CAISVTGGRLAGFSEQFF
TRBV11-2	.	TRBJ2-7	.	TGTGCCAGCGGTCAGTTCTCCTACGAGCAGTACTTC	CASGQFSYEQYF
TRBV30	once	TRBJ2-7	TRBD1	TGTGCCTGGAGTATTCCGGACAGGGCAGGCTACGAGCAGTACTTC	CAWSIPDRAGYEQYF
TRBV7-2	.	TRBJ1-1	.	TGTGCCAGCAGCTTAAGGATTTCCGGTAGATTGGACAGGAACACTGAAGCTTTCTTT	CASSLRISGRLDRNTEAFF
TRBV27	.	TRBJ2-7	TRBD2	TGTGCCAGCAGAGGGACTAGGGGCTCCTACGAGCAGTACTTC	CASRGTRGSYEQYF
TRBV7-3	.	TRBJ2-1	TRBD2	TGTGCCAGCAGCTTAAGCTCTAGCGGGGGGGCGAATGAGCAGTTCTTC	CASSLSSSGGANEQFF
TRBV6-1	.	TRBJ1-2	.	TGTGCCAGCAGTGAATCCAGGGCGTTCGGCTATGGCTACACCTTC	CASSESRAFGYGYTF
TRBV2	.	TRBJ2-7	TRBD2	TGTGCCAGCAGTAGACTAGCGGGGAACGAGCAGTACTTC	CASSRLAGNEQYF
TRBV6-5	once	TRBJ1-5	.	TGTGCCAGCAGTTACGATCGGGATCAGCCCCAGCATTTT	CASSYDRDQPQHF
TRBV10-2	.	TRBJ1-4	.	TGCGCCAGCATGGCAGAAAATGAAAAACTGTTTTTT	CASMAENEKLFF
TRBV18	.	TRBJ2-1	TRBD2	TGTGCCAGCTCACCACTTGGGACTAGCGGGAGGTCAACCTACAATGAGCAGTTCTTC	CASSPLGTSGRSTYNEQFF
TRBV10-3	.	TRBJ2-6	TRBD1	TGTGCCATCAGACCGGGACAGGGGACCGGGGCCAACGTCCTGACTTTC	CAIRPGQGTGANVLTF
TRBV5-5	.	TRBJ2-2	.	TGTGCCAGCAGCTTACCAGGGTCGAACACCGGGGAGCTGTTTTTT	CASSLPGSNTGELFF
TRBV29-1	.	TRBJ2-7	TRBD1	TGCAGCGTTCGACGGCAGGGGGCCTCCTACGAGCAGTACTTC	CSVRRQGASYEQYF
TRBV6-5	few	TRBJ2-3	.	TGTGCCAGCAGAGCAGGCGTTCAGTCGGATACGCAGTATTTT	CASRAGVQSDTQYF
TRBV6-5	few	TRBJ2-7	.	TGTGCCAGCAGTTTGGCAGTTATTACCTACGAGCAGTACTTC	CASSLAVITYEQYF
TRBV18	.	TRBJ2-7	.	TGTGCCAGCTCACCATATCAACAGGGAGGGTCCTACGAGCAGTACTTC	CASSPYQQGGSYEQYF
TRBV6-6	once	TRBJ2-5	TRBD1	TGTGCCGCCAAAACAGGGGGGAAAGTTAAAGAGACCCAGTACTTC	CAAKTGGKVKETQYF
TRBV5-6	.	TRBJ1-5	TRBD1	TGTGCCAGCAGCTTGGCGGGACAGGGCTTCAATCAGCCCCAGCATTTT	CASSLAGQGFNQPQHF
TRBV19	.	TRBJ2-7	TRBD2	TGTGCCAGTAGTAGTCGCGGGAGATCTTTATCGGACTACGAGCAGTACTTC	CASSSRGRSLSDYEQYF
TRBV2	.	TRBJ2-2	.	TGTGCCAGCAGAGGCGGGACAGTCCTCACCGGGGAGCTGTTTTTT	CASRGGTVLTGELFF
TRBV7-9	.	TRBJ1-1	.	TGTGCCAGCAGCTCGAACAGCATGAACACTGAAGCTTTCTTT	CASSSNSMNTEAFF
TRBV9	few	TRBJ1-1	.	TGTGCCAGCAGCCCTACTGAAGCTTTCTTT	CASSPTEAFF
TRBV9	.	TRBJ1-4	TRBD1	TGTGCCAGCAGTGAACAGGGGGCTCTGTATGAAAAACTGTTTTTT	CASSEQGALYEKLFF
TRBV2	.	TRBJ1-1	.	TGTGCCAGCAGTGTCCGACAGGTGGCGGAGGCTTTCTTT	CASSVRQVAEAFF
TRBV19	.	TRBJ2-2	.	TGTGCCAGTAGTACGACCGGGGAGCTGTTTTTT	CASSTTGELFF
TRBV7-2	many	TRBJ1-5	TRBD1	TGTGCCAGCAGCTTAGGTCGGAGGGGGCCGGAGCCCCAGCATTTT	CASSLGRRGPEPQHF
TRBV4-2	few	TRBJ2-2	TRBD2	TGTGCCAGCAGCCAAGAGTGGGCTAGCGGGGGAGGCACCGGGGAGCTGTTTTTT	CASSQEWASGGGTGELFF
TRBV10-3	.	TRBJ2-2	TRBD2	TGTGCCATCAGAGGACTAGCGGGGGGTAACACCGGGGAGCTGTTTTTT	CAIRGLAGGNTGELFF
TRBV3-1/TRBV3-2	.	TRBJ2-1	TRBD2	TGTGCCAGCAGCCAAGTTATTTTGTCTAGCGGGATTCGCTCCTACAATGAGCAGTTCTTC	CASSQVILSSGIRSYNEQFF
TRBV12-5	.	TRBJ2-3	.	TGTGCTAGTGCCCGCGGGGTTAAAGCCCTTGATTACACAGATACGCAGTATTTT	CASARGVKALDYTDTQYF
TRBV6-5	once	TRBJ2-3	.	TGTGCCAGCAGTTACTTCGGCCGGGGGGATACGCAGTATTTT	CASSYFGRGDTQYF
TRBV7-8	.	TRBJ1-3	.	TGTGCCAGCAGCTTAGCCCGGGGGAGCTCTGGAAACACCATATATTTT	CASSLARGSSGNTIYF
TRBV19	.	TRBJ1-5	.	TGTGCCAGCGGGAGCGGGAGGAATCAGCCCCAGCATTTT	CASGSGRNQPQHF
TRBV6-6	once	TRBJ2-7	TRBD2	TGTGCCAGCAGTCAAACTAACGGGGGGGGCTACGAGCAGTACTTC	CASSQTNGGGYEQYF
TRBV9	.	TRBJ2-3	.	TGTGCCAGCAGCGTAGTGGAGGGCTCGAGCACAGATACGCAGTATTTT	CASSVVEGSSTDTQYF